This TCR beta chain appears in the sequencing data of a study of OX40 agonist ivuxolimab in advanced cancers. Germline CDR1 reads SGHRS; CDR2 reads YFSETQ. V trimming: 0 bases; J trimming: 5 bases; junction bases outside the gene matches: 4. The CDR3 loop spans 16 amino acids. This clone turned up a few times. Antigen: not known. Points from the study as a whole: Relative to CD4+, CD8+ T cells held more expanded clones on average.

TCRdb's table, derived via immunoSEQ multiplex PCR, lists solely in-frame clones and lacks some. The sample has 60,000 to 70,000 clones; around four fifths are singletons. This specimen was CD4+ or CD8+ T cells sorted from blood, taken in a trial of the OX40 agonist ivuxolimab. This TCR derives from an adult with an advanced solid tumor such as melanoma, head and neck, liver or kidney cancer. The V call is TRBV5-1, the J call TRBJ2-3, with 12 bases identical to TRBD2. CDR3 nucleotide sequence: TGCGCCAGCAGCTTGGGCGGGGGACTAGCGGGAGATACGCAGTATTTT. Translation gives CASSLGGGLAGDTQYF. The complete variable domain, with remaining parts taken from reference TRBV5-1 and TRBJ2-3, reads KAGVTQTPRYLIKTRGQQVTLSCSPISGHRSVSWYQQTPGQGLQFLFEYFSETQRNKGNFPGRFSGRQFSNSRSEMNVSTLELGDSALYLCASSLGGGLAGDTQYFGPGTRLTVL.